This record covers a single T cell receptor beta chain. No antigen is known for it. Produced via immunoSEQ multiplex PCR; TCRdb's table is partial and in-frame only. The repertoire holds approximately 5,000 clones, with roughly 70% as singletons. Tumor tissue was taken before any definitive surgery or chemotherapy was given. Germline CDR1 and CDR2: MDHEN and SYDVKM. The CDR3 spans 11 residues. Trimming removed 3 bases from V and 4 bases from J, with 3 bases in between. The source of the sample is a study of high-grade serous ovarian cancer treatment subgroups. Study findings and constraints: Bulk tumor TCR sequencing gave no spatial information.

This receptor was identified in a human patient with high-grade serous ovarian cancer. Sequencing was done on a sample of tumor tissue. The J gene is TRBJ1-1, the V gene TRBV28, with no clear D. CDR3: CASSLFTEAFF. The CDR3 nucleotides read TGTGCCAGCAGTTTGTTCACTGAAGCTTTCTTT.